Included here is one TCR beta chain sequence, with context. This entry comes from a study of naive and memory T cell subsets. Trimming removed 8 bases from V and 6 bases from J, with 16 bases in between. This CDR3 is 14 amino acids long. The germline V gene encodes CDR1 MNHEY and CDR2 SVGEGT. An equimolar mix of two oligonucleotides served as the beta constant-region primer for TRBC1 and TRBC2. TCRdb processed the UMI-ligation and nested PCR reads anew with MiXCR; each CDR3 protein has one entry. The sample holds about 85,000 distinct CDR3 sequences, 10% to 15% seen once. The V and J genes are TRBV6-2 or TRBV6-3 and TRBJ2-2; a possible D gene is TRBD1 (5 bases). This clonotype was sampled from a human donor in good health. Specimen: central memory CD4+ T cells from blood. CDR3: CASLRQGIAGELFF. For the CDR3, the DNA is TGTGCCAGCCTTAGGCAGGGTATTGCCGGGGAGCTGTTTTTT.